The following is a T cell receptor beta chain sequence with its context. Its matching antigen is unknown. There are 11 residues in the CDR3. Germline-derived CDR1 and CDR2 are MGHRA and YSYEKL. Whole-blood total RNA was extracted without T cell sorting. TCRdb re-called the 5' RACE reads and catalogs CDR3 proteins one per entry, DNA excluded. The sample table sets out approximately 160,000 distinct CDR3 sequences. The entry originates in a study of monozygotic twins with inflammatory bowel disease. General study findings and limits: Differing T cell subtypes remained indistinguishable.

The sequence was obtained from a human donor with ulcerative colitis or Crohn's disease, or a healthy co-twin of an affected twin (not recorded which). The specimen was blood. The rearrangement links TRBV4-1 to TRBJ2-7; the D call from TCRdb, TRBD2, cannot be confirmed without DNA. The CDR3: CASSPGGEQYF.